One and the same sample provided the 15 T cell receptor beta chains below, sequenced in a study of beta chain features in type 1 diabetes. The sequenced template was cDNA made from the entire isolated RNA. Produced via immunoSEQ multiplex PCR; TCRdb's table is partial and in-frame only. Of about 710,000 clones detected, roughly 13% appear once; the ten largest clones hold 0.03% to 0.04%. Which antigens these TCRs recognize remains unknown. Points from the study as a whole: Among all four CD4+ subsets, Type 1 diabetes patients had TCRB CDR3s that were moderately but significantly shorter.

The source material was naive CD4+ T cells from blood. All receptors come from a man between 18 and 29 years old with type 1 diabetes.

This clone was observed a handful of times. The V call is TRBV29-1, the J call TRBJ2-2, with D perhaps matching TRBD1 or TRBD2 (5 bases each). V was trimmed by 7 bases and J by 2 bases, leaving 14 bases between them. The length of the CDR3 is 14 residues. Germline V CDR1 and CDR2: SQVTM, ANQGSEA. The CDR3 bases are TGCAGCGGGAAAATGGGGGTCAACACCGGGGAGCTGTTTTTT. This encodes CSGKMGVNTGELFF.

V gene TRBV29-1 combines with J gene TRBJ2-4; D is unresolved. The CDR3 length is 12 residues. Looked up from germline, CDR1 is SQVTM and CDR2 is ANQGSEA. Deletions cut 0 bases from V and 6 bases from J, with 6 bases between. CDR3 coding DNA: TGCAGCGTTGAAGAAGGTGGAAACATTCAGTACTTC. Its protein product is CSVEEGGNIQYF.

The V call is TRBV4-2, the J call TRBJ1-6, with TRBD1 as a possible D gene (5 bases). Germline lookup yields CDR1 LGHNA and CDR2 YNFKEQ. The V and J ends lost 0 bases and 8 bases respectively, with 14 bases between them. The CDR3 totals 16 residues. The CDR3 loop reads CASSQDRGRVDSPLHF. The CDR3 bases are TGTGCCAGCAGCCAAGATAGGGGACGAGTGGATTCACCCCTCCACTTT.

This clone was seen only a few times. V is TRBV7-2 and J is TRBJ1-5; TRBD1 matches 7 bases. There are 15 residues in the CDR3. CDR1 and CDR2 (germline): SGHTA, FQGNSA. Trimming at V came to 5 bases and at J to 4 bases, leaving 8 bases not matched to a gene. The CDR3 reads CASSGLGQNNQPQHF. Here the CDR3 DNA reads TGTGCCAGCAGCGGATTGGGACAGAATAATCAGCCCCAGCATTTT.

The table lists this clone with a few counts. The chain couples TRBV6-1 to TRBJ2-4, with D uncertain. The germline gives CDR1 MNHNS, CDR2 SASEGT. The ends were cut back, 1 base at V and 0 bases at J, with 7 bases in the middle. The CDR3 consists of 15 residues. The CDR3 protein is CASSEETSAKNIQYF. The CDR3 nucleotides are TGTGCCAGCAGTGAAGAGACGTCAGCCAAAAACATTCAGTACTTC.

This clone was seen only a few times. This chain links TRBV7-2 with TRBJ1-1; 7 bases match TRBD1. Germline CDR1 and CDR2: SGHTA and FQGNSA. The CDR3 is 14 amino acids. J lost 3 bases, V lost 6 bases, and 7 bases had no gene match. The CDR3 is CASRTRDRDTEAFF. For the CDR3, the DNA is TGTGCCAGCAGAACCCGCGACAGGGACACTGAAGCTTTCTTT.

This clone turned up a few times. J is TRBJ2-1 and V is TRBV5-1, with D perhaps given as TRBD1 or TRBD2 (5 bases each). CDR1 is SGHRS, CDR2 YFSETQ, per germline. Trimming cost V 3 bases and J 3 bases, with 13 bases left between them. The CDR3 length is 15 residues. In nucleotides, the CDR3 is TGCGCCAGCAGCTCGGGGACGGATCACTACAATGAGCAGTTCTTC. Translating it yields CASSSGTDHYNEQFF.

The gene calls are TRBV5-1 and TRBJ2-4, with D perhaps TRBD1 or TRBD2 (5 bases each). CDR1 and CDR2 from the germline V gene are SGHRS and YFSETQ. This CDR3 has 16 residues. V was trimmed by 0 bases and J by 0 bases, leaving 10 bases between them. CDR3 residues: CASSLGRDLAKNIQYF. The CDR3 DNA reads TGCGCCAGCAGCTTGGGACGGGACCTAGCCAAAAACATTCAGTACTTC.

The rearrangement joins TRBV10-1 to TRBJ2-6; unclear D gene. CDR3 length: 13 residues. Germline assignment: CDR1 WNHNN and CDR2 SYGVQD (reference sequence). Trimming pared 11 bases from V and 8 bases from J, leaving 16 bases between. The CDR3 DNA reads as TGCGCCGAGGATATGGTTTGCACCAACGTCCTGACTTTC. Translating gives CAEDMVCTNVLTF.

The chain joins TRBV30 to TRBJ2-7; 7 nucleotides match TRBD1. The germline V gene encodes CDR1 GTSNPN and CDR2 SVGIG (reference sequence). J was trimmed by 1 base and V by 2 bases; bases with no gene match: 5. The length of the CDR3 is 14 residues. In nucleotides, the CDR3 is TGTGCCTGGAGTACCGGGACAGTTTCCTACGAGCAGTACTTC. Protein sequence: CAWSTGTVSYEQYF. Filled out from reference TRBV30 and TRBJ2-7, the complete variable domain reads SQTIHQWPATLVQPVGSPLSLECTVEGTSNPNLYWYRQAAGRGLQLLFYSVGIGQISSEVPQNLSASRPQDRQFILSSKKLLLSDSGFYLCAWSTGTVSYEQYFGPGTRLTVT.

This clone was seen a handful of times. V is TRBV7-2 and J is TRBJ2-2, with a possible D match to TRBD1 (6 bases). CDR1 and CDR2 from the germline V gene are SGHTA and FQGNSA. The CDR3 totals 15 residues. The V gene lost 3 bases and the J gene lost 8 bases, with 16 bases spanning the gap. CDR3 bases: TGTGCCAGCAGCTTCGCGCAGGGGCGCTGGGGGGAGCTGTTTTTT. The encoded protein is CASSFAQGRWGELFF.

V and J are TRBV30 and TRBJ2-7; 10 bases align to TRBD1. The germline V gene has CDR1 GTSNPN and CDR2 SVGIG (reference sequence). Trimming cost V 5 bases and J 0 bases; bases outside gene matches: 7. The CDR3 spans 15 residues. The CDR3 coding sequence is TGTGCCTGGGGGGCCGGGACAGGGGACTCCTACGAGCAGTACTTC. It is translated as CAWGAGTGDSYEQYF.

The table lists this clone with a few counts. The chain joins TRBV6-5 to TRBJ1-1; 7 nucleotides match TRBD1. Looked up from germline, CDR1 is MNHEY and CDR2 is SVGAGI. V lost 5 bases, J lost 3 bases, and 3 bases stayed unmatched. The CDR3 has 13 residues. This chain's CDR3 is CASSRTGDTEAFF. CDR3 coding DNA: TGTGCCAGCAGTCGCACAGGGGACACTGAAGCTTTCTTT.

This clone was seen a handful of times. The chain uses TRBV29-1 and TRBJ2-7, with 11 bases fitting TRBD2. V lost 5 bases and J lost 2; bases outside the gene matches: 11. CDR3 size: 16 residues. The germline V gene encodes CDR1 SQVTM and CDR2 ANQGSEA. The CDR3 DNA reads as TGCAGCGTTAAGCAAGGGACTAGCGGCGAGACCTACGAGCAGTACTTC. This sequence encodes CSVKQGTSGETYEQYF.

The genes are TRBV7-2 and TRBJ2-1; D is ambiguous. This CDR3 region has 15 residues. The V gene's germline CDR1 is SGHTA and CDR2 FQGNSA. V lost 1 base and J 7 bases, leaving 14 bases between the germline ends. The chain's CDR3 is CASSLGMPGHNEQFF. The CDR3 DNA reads TGTGCCAGCAGCTTAGGGATGCCGGGTCATAATGAGCAGTTCTTC.